One and the same sample provided the 25 T cell receptor beta chains below, sequenced in a study of T cells in Graves' hyperthyroidism and ophthalmopathy. The source material, RNA transcripts, was used to amplify TCR beta CDR3 regions. TCR CDR3 regions were first amplified by RT-PCR with HTBI primers. TCRdb reprocessed the multiplex PCR reads with MiXCR, giving one entry per CDR3 protein. The sample includes about 300,000 distinct CDR3 sequences, roughly 17% of them seen just once. The sample consisted of blood. These receptors all come from a man aged 25 to 40 with Graves' hyperthyroidism.

The chain links TRBV30 to TRBJ2-2; maybe TRBD1 (6 bases). Trimming left V 3 bases short and J 1 base short, with 15 bases between. Per the germline V gene, CDR1 is GTSNPN and CDR2 is SVGIG (reference sequence). The CDR3 is made up of 16 amino acids. CDR3 DNA: TGTGCCTGGAGCCCCATGGGGACACTGAACACCGGGGAGCTGTTTTTT. Amino acid sequence: CAWSPMGTLNTGELFF.

On this clonotype itself: A junction end diverges from the germline sequence, so it may reflect a read error. The chain uses TRBV7-7 and TRBJ2-1, with D perhaps TRBD1 (6 bases). The CDR3 runs to 17 residues. Germline V CDR1 and CDR2: SSHAT, FNYEAQ (reference sequence). CDR3 loop: CASSLGGSGFSYNEQFF. The DNA of the CDR3 is TGTGCTAGCAGCTTAGGGGGTAGTGGATTCTCCTACAATGAGCAGTTCTTC.

The chain combines TRBV29-1 with TRBJ2-7; D call uncertain. This CDR3 spans 12 amino acids. The V and J ends lost 6 bases and 7 bases respectively, with 16 bases between them. From germline, CDR1 is SQVTM and CDR2 ANQGSEA. In DNA, the CDR3 is TGCAGCGTCGAACAGAGTACTGGGGAGCAGTACTTC. Translating it yields CSVEQSTGEQYF.

As to this clonotype: A much larger clone lies one base from this, so it may be a read error. V usage is TRBV18 and J usage is TRBJ1-1; D possibly corresponds to TRBD1 (6 bases). CDR3 length equals 16 residues. Germline CDR1 KGHSH, CDR2 LQKENI. CDR3 sequence reads: CASSGSRDTTNAEAFF. The CDR3, as DNA: TGTGCCAGCTCTGGATCCCGGGACACTACGAACGCTGAAGCTTTCTTT.

The sample holds many counts of this clonotype. The V gene is TRBV28, the J gene TRBJ2-7; no definite D call. The CDR3 totals 15 residues. V was cut by 5 bases and J by 2 bases, with 16 bases left in between. The V gene's germline CDR1 is MDHEN and CDR2 SYDVKM. The CDR3 DNA is TGTGCCAGCAGTCCTTACAGTTATAGCACCTACGAGCAGTACTTC. As protein: CASSPYSYSTYEQYF.

This clonotype occurred a few times. The rearrangement links TRBV11-3 to TRBJ1-2; perhaps TRBD1 as D (5 bases). V lost 0 bases to trimming and J lost 3 bases, with 14 bases between them. This CDR3 comprises 16 residues. Germline V gene lookup returns CDR1 SGHNT and CDR2 YENEEA. The CDR3 DNA sequence: TGTGCCAGCAGCTTAGATCCGACCCGAGGGGACTATGGCTACACCTTC. This gives the protein CASSLDPTRGDYGYTF.

The CDR3 sequence: CASHPSGTGLNGYTF. CDR3 sequence (DNA): TGTGCCAGCCACCCCTCCGGGACAGGGCTGAATGGCTACACCTTC. The chain combines TRBV27 with TRBJ1-2; 9 bases fit TRBD1. Germline V gives CDR1 MNHEY, CDR2 SMNVEV (reference sequence). The junction had 13 bases not matched to a gene; V was cut back by 8 bases and J by 6 bases. This CDR3 comprises 15 residues.

About this clonotype itself: Since a much larger clone is just one base distant, this may be a read error. The genes are TRBV7-9 and TRBJ2-7, with D possibly being TRBD2 (7 bases). CDR1 is SEHNR, CDR2 FQNEAQ, per germline (reference sequence). The CDR3 length is 17 residues. Trimming took 5 bases from V and 5 from J, leaving 25 bases between them. CDR3 in amino acids: CASSPIRWGGRGHEQYF. The CDR3 bases are TGTGCCAGCAGCCCAATTAGGTGGGGGGGCAGGGGACACGAGCAGTACTTC.

The chain couples TRBV19 to TRBJ2-7; no firm D call. The germline V gene encodes CDR1 LNHDA and CDR2 SQIVND (reference sequence). CDR3 length: 13 amino acids. V was shortened by 1 base and J by 3 bases, with 7 bases between the two germline ends. Here the CDR3 reads CASSIAVDYEQYF. The CDR3, as DNA: TGTGCCAGTAGTATAGCGGTTGACTACGAGCAGTACTTC.

This rearrangement joins TRBV15 to TRBJ2-5; 13 bases fit TRBD2. The CDR3 is 17 amino acids. Germline assignment: CDR1 LNHNV and CDR2 YYDKDF (reference sequence). The junction had 4 bases not matched to a gene; V was cut back by 3 bases and J by 0 bases. CDR3 sequence reads: CATSSGGLAGDQETQYF. The CDR3 DNA sequence: TGTGCCACCAGCAGTGGCGGACTAGCGGGGGACCAAGAGACCCAGTACTTC. Full variable domain (missing parts from reference TRBV15 and TRBJ2-5): DAMVIQNPRYQVTQFGKPVTLSCSQTLNHNVMYWYQQKSSQAPKLLFHYYDKDFNNEADTPDNFQSRRPNTSFCFLDIRSPGLGDTAMYLCATSSGGLAGDQETQYFGPGTRLLVL.

This clonotype has ten or more counts. V is TRBV12-3 or TRBV12-4 and J is TRBJ1-1; D remains ambiguous. The ends were cut back, 8 bases at V and 0 bases at J, with 10 bases in the middle. This CDR3 comprises 13 residues. The CDR3 DNA is TGTGCCAGCGCTTTAATTATGAACACTGAAGCTTTCTTT. This translates into CASALIMNTEAFF.

The table lists this clonotype with a few counts. This chain uses TRBV6-1 with TRBJ1-3; 10 bases are shared with TRBD1. Germline CDR1 MNHNS, CDR2 SASEGT. Trimming at V came to 6 bases and at J to 8 bases, leaving 4 bases not matched to a gene. CDR3 length equals 13 residues. CDR3 sequence: CASRTGGLDTIYF. In DNA, the CDR3 is TGTGCCAGCAGGACAGGGGGCCTCGACACCATATATTTT.

This clonotype appeared many times. The V and J genes are TRBV12-3 or TRBV12-4 and TRBJ2-1; 9 positions agree with TRBD2. The V segment lost 4 bases and the J segment 2 bases; nucleotides outside the gene matches: 6. The CDR3 runs to 16 residues. CDR3 region: CASSSHIAGAYNEQFF. CDR3 DNA: TGTGCCAGCAGTTCCCACATAGCGGGAGCCTACAATGAGCAGTTCTTC.

The rearrangement joins TRBV27 to TRBJ1-1; 7 nucleotides line up with TRBD1. Germline CDR1 reads MNHEY; CDR2 reads SMNVEV (reference sequence). Trimming at V came to 4 bases and at J to 8 bases, leaving 13 bases not matched to a gene. CDR3 length: 15 amino acids. CDR3 DNA sequence: TGTGCCAGCAGTTATGGGCCGGGGACAGCTACAGAAGCTTTCTTT. Residues: CASSYGPGTATEAFF.

This clonotype was counted at least ten times. The chain uses TRBV27 and TRBJ2-3; 8 bases are shared with TRBD2. The germline gives CDR1 MNHEY, CDR2 SMNVEV (reference sequence). CDR3 length: 16 residues. The junction had 6 bases not matched to a gene; V was cut back by 4 bases and J by 0 bases. CDR3 in amino acids: CASSSSTSESTDTQYF. Written as DNA, the CDR3 is TGTGCCAGCAGTTCGTCGACTAGCGAAAGCACAGATACGCAGTATTTT.

The rearrangement joins TRBV7-2 to TRBJ2-7; 7 positions agree with TRBD1. The V gene end was trimmed by 0 bases and the J gene end by 2 bases; junction bases not matched to a gene: 7. CDR3 length: 16 amino acids. The germline CDR1 and CDR2 sequences are SGHTA and FQGNSA. The CDR3 sequence is CASSLAETGIAYEQYF. In DNA form, the CDR3 reads TGTGCCAGCAGCTTAGCTGAGACAGGGATTGCCTACGAGCAGTACTTC.

This clonotype was observed at least ten times. The chain combines TRBV12-3 or TRBV12-4 with TRBJ2-7; 8 bases fit TRBD2. This CDR3 has 14 amino acids. Trimming cost V 6 bases and J 7 bases; bases outside gene matches: 11. In DNA, the CDR3 is TGTGCCAGCAGCTTGACACGGACTAGCAGGGAGCAGTACTTC. Translation gives CASSLTRTSREQYF.

The rearrangement links TRBV7-9 to TRBJ1-3, with 7 bases that match TRBD1. CDR3 length: 14 residues. J gave up 7 bases and V 4 bases, and 7 bases lay outside the gene matches. Germline CDR1 and CDR2: SEHNR and FQNEAQ (reference sequence). The CDR3 loop is CASSSDREGNTIYF. CDR3 bases: TGTGCCAGCAGCTCTGACAGGGAAGGGAACACCATATATTTT.

This clonotype was counted a few times. This chain links TRBV11-2 with TRBJ1-5; D gene unclear. Deletions cut 3 bases from V and 5 bases from J, with 8 bases between. This CDR3 comprises 13 residues. The germline V gene encodes CDR1 SGHAT and CDR2 FQNNGV. This CDR3 reads CASSFGPDQPQHF. The CDR3 DNA sequence: TGTGCCAGCAGCTTCGGTCCGGATCAGCCCCAGCATTTT.

As for this clonotype: A much more abundant neighbour one base away suggests this may be a read error. The V gene is TRBV18, the J gene TRBJ1-1, with 7 bases identical to TRBD1. The CDR3 has 13 residues. J was trimmed by 11 bases and V by 3 bases; bases with no gene match: 9. CDR1 and CDR2 from the germline V gene are KGHSH and LQKENI. The CDR3 sequence is CASSPGRTGFAFF. In DNA form, the CDR3 reads TGTGCCAGCTCACCGGGAAGGACAGGTTTCGCTTTCTTT.

The genes are TRBV30 and TRBJ1-1, with TRBD1 matching over 8 bases. Germline V gives CDR1 GTSNPN, CDR2 SVGIG (reference sequence). Losses at the gene ends were 0 bases for V and 1 base for J; bases not matched to a gene: 4. The CDR3 runs to 15 residues. The CDR3 nucleotides are TGTGCCTGGAGTGTAACAGGGGGGTGGAACACTGAAGCTTTCTTT. This sequence encodes CAWSVTGGWNTEAFF.

The chain couples TRBV11-3 to TRBJ2-5; 10 bases fit TRBD2. This CDR3 spans 15 amino acids. V dropped 5 bases and J dropped 2; count of bases not matched to a gene: 5. In germline, CDR1 is SGHNT, CDR2 YENEEA. CDR3 bases: TGTGCCAGCAGCCAAGGGACTAGCGTTCAAGAGACCCAGTACTTC. Residues: CASSQGTSVQETQYF.

The table lists this clonotype with many counts. The CDR3 nucleotides read TGTGCCAGCAGCCAAGGTCAGGGATTCGGGTACCAAGAGACCCAGTACTTC. It encodes CASSQGQGFGYQETQYF. This rearrangement joins TRBV3-1 to TRBJ2-5, with D perhaps TRBD1 (5 bases). V was trimmed by 1 base and J by 0 bases, leaving 15 bases between them. This CDR3 has 17 amino acids. From germline, CDR1 is LGHDT and CDR2 YNNKEL (reference sequence).

Here the CDR3 DNA reads TGCAGCGCCCCCGGGAATGAGCAGTTCTTC. Amino acid sequence: CSAPGNEQFF. The chain carries TRBV29-1 and TRBJ2-1, with unresolved D. The CDR3 loop spans 10 amino acids. V lost 7 bases, J lost 7 bases, and 8 bases lay in between. Looked up from germline, CDR1 is SQVTM and CDR2 is ANQGSEA.

This clonotype has at least ten counts. This rearrangement joins TRBV18 to TRBJ2-1; 8 bases map to TRBD1. From germline, CDR1 is KGHSH and CDR2 LQKENI. V dropped 3 bases and J dropped 10; count of bases not matched to a gene: 2. This CDR3 has 12 amino acids. The CDR3 DNA sequence: TGTGCCAGCTCACCCCGGGACAGGGAGCAGTTCTTC. It yields the protein CASSPRDREQFF.